The 27 T cell receptor beta chains in this list originate from one sample, sequenced in a study of T cell clones after liver transplantation. The data were produced by immunoSEQ multiplex PCR, yet TCRdb's version contains in-frame clones alone and is incomplete. Here the sample spans about 78,000 clones, under 90% being singletons. This specimen consisted of CD4+ T cells from blood, obtained before liver transplant. The receptors come from a human donor who received a liver transplant.

This chain joins TRBV29-1 and TRBJ1-3, with a weak D call TRBD1 (5 bases). Germline assignment: CDR1 SQVTM and CDR2 ANQGSEA. Trimming cost V 4 bases and J 2 bases, with 15 bases left between them. CDR3 size: 15 residues. Here the CDR3 DNA reads TGCAGCGTTGTCCAGGGAACTATACCTGGAAACACCATATATTTT. It is translated as CSVVQGTIPGNTIYF.

Points on this clone: A clone one base away is much larger, so this may be a read error. Other DNA sequences in the same sample also yield this CDR3. The J gene is TRBJ2-1, the V gene TRBV7-9, with 7 bases aligning to TRBD2. Per germline, CDR1 SEHNR and CDR2 FQNEAQ (reference sequence). The CDR3 is made up of 16 amino acids. CDR3: CASSLLITGGDNEQFF. In DNA, the CDR3 is TGTGCCAGTAGCTTATTAATAACGGGGGGAGACAATGAGCAGTTCTTC. The variable domain in full, completed from reference TRBV7-9 and TRBJ2-1, reads DTGVSQNPRHKITKRGQNVTFRCDPISEHNRLYWYRQTLGQGPEFLTYFQNEAQLEKSRLLSDRFSAERPKGSFSTLEIQRTEQGDSAMYLCASSLLITGGDNEQFFGPGTRLTVL.

This chain joins TRBV5-6 and TRBJ1-2; tentatively, D is TRBD1 (5 bases). Germline V gene sequence: CDR1 SGHDT, CDR2 YYEEEE. The CDR3 covers 14 residues. V gave up 1 base and J gave up 0 bases, with 7 bases separating them. DNA for the CDR3: TGTGCCAGCAGCTTGAGGGGAACTAACTATGGCTACACCTTC. Its translation: CASSLRGTNYGYTF.

This clone occurred once. The chain has TRBV19 and TRBJ1-1; 10 bases are a match to TRBD1. Germline-derived CDR1 and CDR2 are LNHDA and SQIVND (reference sequence). This CDR3 region has 15 residues. Unmatched junction bases numbered 2, after V lost 3 bases and J lost 1 base. DNA of the CDR3: TGTGCCAGTAGTATCCGGGACAGGGGGAACACTGAAGCTTTCTTT. Amino acid sequence: CASSIRDRGNTEAFF.

The gene calls are TRBV6-1 and TRBJ2-2, with no clear D. This CDR3 region has 14 residues. Between the trimmed V and J ends, which lost 7 bases and 6 bases, there was a span of 15 bases. Per germline, CDR1 MNHNS and CDR2 SASEGT. The CDR3 protein is CASNQVLGAGELFF. CDR3 DNA: TGTGCCAGCAATCAAGTGTTGGGTGCCGGGGAGCTGTTTTTT.

The V gene is TRBV5-1, the J gene TRBJ2-3, with D unclear. CDR1 and CDR2 from the germline V gene are SGHRS and YFSETQ. This CDR3 spans 14 amino acids. V lost 5 bases, J lost 2 bases, and 12 bases lay in between. CDR3 DNA sequence: TGCGCCAGCAGTCCCGACGCGGCCACAGATACGCAGTATTTT. It is translated as CASSPDAATDTQYF.

This chain uses TRBV19 with TRBJ2-2; unclear D gene. Germline V gene lookup returns CDR1 LNHDA and CDR2 SQIVND (reference sequence). The CDR3 length is 14 residues. V was shortened by 7 bases and J by 0 bases, with 9 bases between the two germline ends. The CDR3 DNA follows: TGTGCCAGTATTCCGGGTACGAACACCGGGGAGCTGTTTTTT. This gives the protein CASIPGTNTGELFF.

CDR3 nucleotide sequence: TGCGCCAGCAGCTTGTTCTGGACAGGGGACTATGGCTACACCTTC. This sequence encodes CASSLFWTGDYGYTF. The rearrangement uses TRBV5-1 and TRBJ1-2; 9 bases align to TRBD1. V shed 1 base, J shed 3 bases, and the junction held 4 bases outside the gene matches. Germline CDR1 and CDR2: SGHRS and YFSETQ. The CDR3 runs 15 residues.

This clone was counted a single time. The chain uses TRBV9 and TRBJ1-2, with TRBD1 identical over 10 bases. CDR3 length equals 15 residues. CDR1 is SGDLS, CDR2 YYNGEE, per germline. Trimming at V came to 4 bases and at J to 4 bases, leaving 7 bases not matched to a gene. The CDR3 DNA reads as TGTGCCAGCAGCCCCTCCGGGACAGGGGCCTATGGCTACACCTTC. It specifies CASSPSGTGAYGYTF.

The chain is built from TRBV11-2 and TRBJ1-1; maybe TRBD1 (6 bases). CDR3 length: 15 residues. V was clipped by 5 bases and J by 1 base, with 14 bases between them. Germline CDR1 SGHAT, CDR2 FQNNGV. In nucleotides, the CDR3 is TGTGCCAGCAGCCTTCACAGGGTGGAGAACACTGAAGCTTTCTTT. This encodes CASSLHRVENTEAFF.

This rearrangement joins TRBV29-1 to TRBJ1-2; unclear D gene. V was shortened by 7 bases and J by 6 bases, with 9 bases between the two germline ends. This CDR3 spans 10 amino acids. Germline CDR1 SQVTM, CDR2 ANQGSEA. The DNA of the CDR3 is TGCAGCGCCGTGACTGATGGCTACACCTTC. As protein: CSAVTDGYTF. Together with reference TRBV29-1 and TRBJ1-2, the CDR3 gives the full variable domain: SAVISQKPSRDICQRGTSLTIQCQVDSQVTMMFWYRQQPGQSLTLIATANQGSEATYESGFVIDKFPISRPNLTFSTLTVSNMSPEDSSIYLCSAVTDGYTFGSGTRLTVV.

This clone has a single count. This chain uses TRBV7-9 with TRBJ1-2, with 11 bases matching TRBD1. Germline CDR1 and CDR2: SEHNR and FQNEAQ (reference sequence). V lost 5 bases and J lost 4; bases outside the gene matches: 6. The CDR3 has 15 amino acids. The CDR3 nucleotides read TGTGCCAGCAGCCCTGGGACAGGGGGTGGCTATGGCTACACCTTC. Residues: CASSPGTGGGYGYTF.

The rearrangement links TRBV6-5 to TRBJ2-7, with D possibly TRBD2 on 6 matching bases. The CDR3 is made up of 14 amino acids. V was clipped by 1 base and J by 5 bases, with 12 bases between them. CDR1 and CDR2 (germline): MNHEY, SVGAGI. CDR3 amino acids: CASSYWGWEDEQYF. DNA of the CDR3: TGTGCCAGCAGTTACTGGGGGTGGGAGGACGAGCAGTACTTC.

The genes are TRBV29-1 and TRBJ2-1; 8 bases match TRBD1. This CDR3 has 17 residues. The J segment lost 1 base and the V segment lost 3 bases, leaving 11 bases of the junction unmatched. The germline CDR1 and CDR2 sequences are SQVTM and ANQGSEA. This CDR3 is CSVDYRGAGASYNEQFF. Here the CDR3 DNA reads TGCAGCGTTGATTACAGGGGGGCAGGGGCTTCCTACAATGAGCAGTTCTTC.

The chain recombines TRBV7-9 with TRBJ2-2; no reliable D call. This CDR3 comprises 12 residues. V gave up 3 bases and J gave up 7 bases, with 6 bases separating them. Germline CDR1 reads SEHNR; CDR2 reads FQNEAQ (reference sequence). CDR3 sequence (DNA): TGTGCCAGCAGCTTTAGAAACGGGGAGCTGTTTTTT. It specifies CASSFRNGELFF. Full variable domain (outside the CDR3, taken from reference TRBV7-9 and TRBJ2-2): DTGVSQNPRHKITKRGQNVTFRCDPISEHNRLYWYRQTLGQGPEFLTYFQNEAQLEKSRLLSDRFSAERPKGSFSTLEIQRTEQGDSAMYLCASSFRNGELFFGEGSRLTVL.

This rearrangement joins TRBV11-3 to TRBJ2-3; unclear D gene. Germline CDR1 SGHNT, CDR2 YENEEA. With 3 bases removed from V and 5 bases from J, the gap between germline ends came to 9 bases. CDR3 length equals 13 residues. The CDR3 nucleotides are TGTGCCAGCAGCTTCCAACTGGGAGATACGCAGTATTTT. Amino acid sequence: CASSFQLGDTQYF. The full variable domain, in which reference TRBV11-3 and TRBJ2-3 provide the parts outside the CDR3, is EAGVVQSPRYKIIEKKQPVAFWCNPISGHNTLYWYLQNLGQGPELLIRYENEEAVDDSQLPKDRFSAERLKGVDSTLKIQPAELGDSAVYLCASSFQLGDTQYFGPGTRLTVL.

This clone was recorded only once. The V call is TRBV6-1, the J call TRBJ1-5, with D hard to call. CDR3 size: 14 residues. V gave up 9 bases and J gave up 2 bases, with 14 bases separating them. Germline assignment: CDR1 MNHNS and CDR2 SASEGT. The CDR3 nucleotides read TGTGCCAGTGCGAGGTCCCAGGGCAATCAGCCCCAGCATTTT. Amino acids: CASARSQGNQPQHF.

This clone showed up many times. This chain links TRBV7-3 with TRBJ2-3; 9 bases are shared with TRBD1. The CDR3 is 14 amino acids. The junction had 5 bases not matched to a gene; V was cut back by 5 bases and J by 5 bases. The germline V gene encodes CDR1 SGHTA and CDR2 FQGTGA. The CDR3: CASSTGQGIDTQYF. The CDR3 region has the DNA TGTGCCAGCAGCACGGGACAGGGAATAGATACGCAGTATTTT.

The table lists this clone with a few counts. The V call is TRBV6-6, the J call TRBJ2-2, with 7 bases lining up with TRBD2. This CDR3 has 14 residues. With V trimmed by 7 bases and J by 7 bases, 9 bases remained unmatched. Germline lookup yields CDR1 MNHNY and CDR2 SVGAGI (reference sequence). The CDR3 region has the DNA TGTGCCAGCACCCCGCGGGAGTGGAGCGGGGAGCTGTTTTTT. Translating gives CASTPREWSGELFF.

The V and J genes are TRBV25-1 and TRBJ2-5; D not certain. CDR3 size: 16 residues. The germline V gene has CDR1 MGHDK and CDR2 SYGVNS. V lost 1 base and J 1 base, leaving 13 bases between the germline ends. In DNA, the CDR3 is TGTGCCAGCAGTGAATTAGGTTCGGCGGTCCAAGAGACCCAGTACTTC. Residues: CASSELGSAVQETQYF.

This rearrangement joins TRBV11-3 to TRBJ2-1, with a possible D match to TRBD2 (6 bases). Germline V gene data show CDR1 as SGHNT and CDR2 as YENEEA. The CDR3 has 18 amino acids. V lost 3 bases and J 7 bases, leaving 25 bases between the germline ends. As DNA, the CDR3 is TGTGCCAGCAGCTTGGGGAATCTAGGCGGGGTGGGGGAGAATGAGCAGTTCTTC. Protein: CASSLGNLGGVGENEQFF. Full variable domain (missing parts from reference TRBV11-3 and TRBJ2-1): EAGVVQSPRYKIIEKKQPVAFWCNPISGHNTLYWYLQNLGQGPELLIRYENEEAVDDSQLPKDRFSAERLKGVDSTLKIQPAELGDSAVYLCASSLGNLGGVGENEQFFGPGTRLTVL.

The chain carries TRBV6-1 and TRBJ2-7; TRBD2 is a possible D gene (5 bases). CDR1 MNHNS and CDR2 SASEGT come from the germline V gene. Trimming left V 6 bases short and J 2 bases short, with 11 bases between. The CDR3 extends over 13 amino acids. In DNA form, the CDR3 reads TGTGCCAGCAGGGACTTGGGAACCTACGAGCAGTACTTC. Protein product: CASRDLGTYEQYF.

This chain connects TRBV5-1 to TRBJ2-1; TRBD2 aligns across 11 bases. V trimming: 1 base; J trimming: 8 bases; junction bases outside the gene matches: 8. Germline CDR1 SGHRS, CDR2 YFSETQ. This CDR3 contains 16 residues. CDR3 in amino acids: CASSLLVAGGADEQFF. The CDR3 nucleotides read TGCGCCAGCAGCTTGTTAGTAGCGGGAGGGGCGGATGAGCAGTTCTTC.

A few counts support this clone. This rearrangement joins TRBV9 to TRBJ1-1; the match to TRBD1 covers 8 bases. The CDR3 is 15 amino acids. Per the germline V gene, CDR1 is SGDLS and CDR2 is YYNGEE. The J segment lost 0 bases and the V segment lost 3 bases, leaving 4 bases of the junction unmatched. CDR3 DNA sequence: TGTGCCAGCAGCGACAAACAGGGGGTGAACACTGAAGCTTTCTTT. Its protein is CASSDKQGVNTEAFF.

This clone occurred a few times. V usage is TRBV2 and J usage is TRBJ1-5; perhaps TRBD1 as D (5 bases). This CDR3 has 16 residues. V gave up 0 bases and J gave up 2 bases, with 11 bases separating them. Germline assignment: CDR1 SNHLY and CDR2 FYNNEI. The CDR3 reads CASSEALRGGNQPQHF. The DNA for the CDR3 is TGTGCCAGCAGTGAAGCGCTAAGAGGGGGCAATCAGCCCCAGCATTTT.

The chain uses TRBV11-2 and TRBJ2-7; a possible D gene is TRBD1 (7 bases). V was shortened by 7 bases and J by 1 base, with 17 bases between the two germline ends. There are 15 residues in the CDR3. Germline lookup yields CDR1 SGHAT and CDR2 FQNNGV. The CDR3 here is CASTQGGAGSYEQYF. Here the CDR3 DNA reads TGTGCCAGCACCCAGGGGGGTGCAGGTTCCTACGAGCAGTACTTC.

This chain connects TRBV5-1 to TRBJ2-5; 8 nucleotides match TRBD1. The V gene end was trimmed by 0 bases and the J gene end by 4 bases; junction bases not matched to a gene: 8. Germline V gene data show CDR1 as SGHRS and CDR2 as YFSETQ. This CDR3 is 16 amino acids long. CDR3 in DNA: TGCGCCAGCAGCTTGGCTACAGGGGGACATCGAGAGACCCAGTACTTC. Translating gives CASSLATGGHRETQYF.